This TCR beta chain comes out of a study of regulatory T cells in long-lasting Graves disease. Combining iRepertoire HTBI primers with Arm-PCR of CDR3 regions, the authors built TCR beta libraries. Authors' methods: Among the samples, 50 to 80 TRBV and 14 to 15 TRBJ segments were identified. TCRdb analysed the multiplex PCR reads with MiXCR anew, one entry per CDR3 protein. The V and J calls come from TCRdb's annotation, not from the publication. The profile covers 300,000 to 400,000 distinct CDR3 sequences, with around 15% appearing a single time and about 20% taken by the ten largest. The CDR3 sequence is 17 residues long. V was pared by 4 bases and J by 8 bases, with 13 bases of the junction left unmatched. Germline V gene sequence: CDR1 SGHDT, CDR2 YYEEEE. This clonotype was counted ten times or more. Time point specified: newly diagnosed GD, antithyroid drugs for less than 3 months. PBMC-extracted RNA yielded the TCR library.

This rearrangement joins TRBV5-6 to TRBJ1-6; 9 bases align to TRBD1. This specimen was peripheral blood mononuclear cells (PBMCs), taken at new diagnosis, from a patient treated with antithyroid drugs. This receptor was obtained from a female donor with Graves disease. CDR3 region: CASSRHPGQGYYSPLHF. Written as DNA, the CDR3 is TGTGCCAGCAGCCGCCACCCAGGACAGGGGTATTATTCACCCCTCCACTTT.